Described below is a single T cell receptor (beta chain) sequence and its context. The data were taken from a study of low-dose radiotherapy and immunotherapy resistance in tumors. Study as a whole: It was 1 Gy per fraction every two weeks that Cohort 2 received, adding up to 13 Gy over 26 weeks.

TRAV and TRBV primers primed cDNA for both TCRalpha and TCRbeta. TCRs were put through around 20 PCR cycles of amplification with Phusion. A constant-region primer and the V-primer adapter served as the primer pair. One entry per CDR3 protein, called by TCRdb with MiXCR from the reads. The sample has about 39,000 distinct CDR3 sequences, 31% seen once; the top ten hold about 3.9%. Time point meaning: before trial treatment. Germline CDR1 and CDR2: SGDLS and YYNGEE. The CDR3 has 15 residues. Deletions cut 3 bases from V and 1 base from J, with 12 bases between. The specimen comprised PBMCs, sampled before treatment. The TCR sequence derives from a male donor with gallbladder cancer. The V gene is TRBV9, the J gene TRBJ2-3; TRBD1 might be the D (5 bases). DNA for the CDR3: TGTGCCAGCAGCGCCCAGGGTGGGGGCACAGATACGCAGTATTTT. Translated: CASSAQGGGTDTQYF.